This TCR beta chain was sequenced for a study of blood T cell repertoires in COVID-19. Looking at the study overall: Samples came from the United States, Italy and Spain, spanning acute and convalescent COVID-19. In each case, the material was cDNA or gDNA derived from T cells, B-cell-depleted T cells, or PBMCs.

Method: immunoSEQ multiplex PCR; TCRdb's copy keeps in-frame clones and lacks some. The sample yields under 200,000 clones, approximately 92% seen once. The source of this sequence is a man aged 50-59 years with acute or convalescent COVID-19. The material sequenced was peripheral blood.

CDR3 residues: CASSRQVSKPQHF. The CDR3 region has the DNA TGTGCCAGCTCACGGCAGGTGTCAAAGCCCCAGCATTTT. The chain is built from TRBV19 and TRBJ1-5; D gene ambiguous. V gave up 9 bases and J gave up 8 bases, with 17 bases separating them. The CDR3 totals 13 residues. Germline V lookup: CDR1 LNHDA, CDR2 SQIVND (reference sequence).